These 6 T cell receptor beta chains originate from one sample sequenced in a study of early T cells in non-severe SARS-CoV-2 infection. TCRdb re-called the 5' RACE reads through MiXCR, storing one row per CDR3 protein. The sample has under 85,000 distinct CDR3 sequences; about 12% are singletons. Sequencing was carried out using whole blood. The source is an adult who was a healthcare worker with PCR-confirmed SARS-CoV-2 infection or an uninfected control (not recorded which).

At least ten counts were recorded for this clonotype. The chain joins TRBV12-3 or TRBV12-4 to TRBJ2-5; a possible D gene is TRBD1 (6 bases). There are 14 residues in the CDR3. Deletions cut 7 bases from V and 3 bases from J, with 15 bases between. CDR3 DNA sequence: TGTGCCAGCAAACAGGGCACGAGAAAAGAGACCCAGTACTTC. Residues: CASKQGTRKETQYF.

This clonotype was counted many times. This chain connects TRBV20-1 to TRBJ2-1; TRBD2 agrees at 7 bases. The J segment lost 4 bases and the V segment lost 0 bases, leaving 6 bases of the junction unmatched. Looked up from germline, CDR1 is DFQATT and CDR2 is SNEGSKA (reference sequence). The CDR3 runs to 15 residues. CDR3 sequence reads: CSAREGLSPYNEQFF. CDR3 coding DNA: TGCAGTGCTAGAGAGGGACTATCCCCTTACAATGAGCAGTTCTTC.

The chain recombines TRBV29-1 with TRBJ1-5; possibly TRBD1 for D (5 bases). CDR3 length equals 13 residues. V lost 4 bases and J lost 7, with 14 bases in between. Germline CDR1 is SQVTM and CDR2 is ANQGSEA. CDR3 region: CSVVLQGNQPQHF. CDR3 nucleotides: TGCAGCGTTGTTCTGCAGGGTAACCAGCCCCAGCATTTT.

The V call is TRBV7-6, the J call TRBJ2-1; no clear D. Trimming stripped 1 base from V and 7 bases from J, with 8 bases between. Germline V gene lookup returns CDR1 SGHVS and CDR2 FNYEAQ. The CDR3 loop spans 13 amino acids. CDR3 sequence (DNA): TGTGCCAGCAGCTTAGGGGGTAGGAATGAGCAGTTCTTC. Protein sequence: CASSLGGRNEQFF. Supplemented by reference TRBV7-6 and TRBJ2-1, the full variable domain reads GAGVSQSPRYKVTKRGQDVALRCDPISGHVSLYWYRQALGQGPEFLTYFNYEAQQDKSGLPNDRFSAERPEGSISTLTIQRTEQRDSAMYRCASSLGGRNEQFFGPGTRLTVL.

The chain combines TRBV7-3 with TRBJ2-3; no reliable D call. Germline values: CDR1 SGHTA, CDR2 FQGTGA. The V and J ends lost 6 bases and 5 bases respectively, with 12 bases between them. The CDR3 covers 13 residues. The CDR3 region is CASSTLSEDTQYF. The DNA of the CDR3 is TGTGCCAGCAGTACCCTTTCGGAAGATACGCAGTATTTT.

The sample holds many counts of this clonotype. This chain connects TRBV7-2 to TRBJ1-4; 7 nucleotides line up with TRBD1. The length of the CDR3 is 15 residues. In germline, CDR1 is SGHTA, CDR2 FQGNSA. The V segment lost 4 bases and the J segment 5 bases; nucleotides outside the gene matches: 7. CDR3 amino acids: CASSSYRGLNEKLFF. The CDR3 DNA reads TGTGCCAGCAGCTCGTACAGGGGTTTGAATGAAAAACTGTTTTTT.